One and the same sample provided the 9 T cell receptor beta chains below, sequenced in a study of T cell changes during pregnancy in multiple sclerosis. The repertoire was sequenced with immunoSEQ multiplex PCR; TCRdb's copy has only in-frame clones and lacks some. The sample consists of about 44,000 clones, roughly nine tenths of them appearing once. Here the sequenced sample was CD4+ T cells from peripheral blood mononuclear cells, taken in the first trimester of pregnancy. The receptor source for this set is a female donor with multiple sclerosis, enrolled in a pregnancy study.

V usage is TRBV5-6 and J usage is TRBJ2-7; 8 bases agree with TRBD1. The CDR3 length is 15 residues. Germline CDR1 reads SGHDT; CDR2 reads YYEEEE. The J segment lost 2 bases and the V segment lost 3 bases, leaving 7 bases of the junction unmatched. The CDR3 is CASSSGPGQAYEQYF. CDR3 in DNA: TGTGCCAGCAGCTCCGGCCCGGGACAGGCCTACGAGCAGTACTTC.

DNA for the CDR3: TGTGCCAGCCGGAGGACTAGCGGGAACACCGGGGAGCTGTTTTTT. It specifies CASRRTSGNTGELFF. This sequence joins TRBV6-5 and TRBJ2-2; TRBD2 aligns across 10 bases. Trimming at V came to 8 bases and at J to 1 base, leaving 4 bases not matched to a gene. Germline V CDR1 and CDR2: MNHEY, SVGAGI. This CDR3 contains 15 residues.

This chain uses TRBV7-2 with TRBJ1-2; 7 nucleotides match TRBD1. The CDR3 runs 12 residues. The ends lost 7 bases at V and 3 bases at J; junction bases unmatched: 2. CDR1 is SGHTA and CDR2 is FQGNSA in the germline V gene. The CDR3 loop is CASKGQYYGYTF. The CDR3, as DNA: TGTGCCAGCAAGGGACAGTACTATGGCTACACCTTC.

This clone is labeled as medium-sized (0.01 to 0.1%). The chain has TRBV19 and TRBJ2-2, with D possibly being TRBD2 (6 bases). Trimming removed 7 bases from V and 5 bases from J, with 8 bases in between. Germline V lookup: CDR1 LNHDA, CDR2 SQIVND (reference sequence). This CDR3 has 12 residues. CDR3 sequence reads: CASKGGTGELFF. DNA of the CDR3: TGTGCCAGTAAGGGAGGAACCGGGGAGCTGTTTTTT. The whole variable domain, remainder taken from reference TRBV19 and TRBJ2-2, is DGGITQSPKYLFRKEGQNVTLSCEQNLNHDAMYWYRQDPGQGLRLIYYSQIVNDFQKGDIAEGYSVSREKKESFPLTVTSAQKNPTAFYLCASKGGTGELFFGEGSRLTVL.

The chain uses TRBV18 and TRBJ1-1; D remains unclear. The CDR3 spans 13 residues. Trimming removed 10 bases at V and 5 bases at J, with 17 bases between. The germline CDR1 and CDR2 sequences are KGHSH and LQKENI. The CDR3 loop reads CATRGRGETEAFF. The CDR3 region has the DNA TGTGCCACCAGAGGCCGGGGAGAGACTGAAGCTTTCTTT. The whole variable domain, filled in from reference TRBV18 and TRBJ1-1, reads NAGVMQNPRHLVRRRGQEARLRCSPMKGHSHVYWYRQLPEEGLKFMVYLQKENIIDESGMPKERFSAEFPKEGPSILRIQQVVRGDSAAYFCATRGRGETEAFFGQGTRLTVV.

Of note for this clone: The junction departs from the called germline gene at one end, perhaps through a read error. The rearrangement joins TRBV29-1 to TRBJ1-2, with 11 bases matching TRBD1. The germline V gene has CDR1 SQVTM and CDR2 ANQGSEA. The CDR3 has 11 residues. The CDR3 loop is CSGLDRGRGAF. The CDR3 nucleotides are TGCAGCGGTCTGGACAGGGGGCGCGGAGCCTTC. Together with reference TRBV29-1 and TRBJ1-2, the CDR3 gives the full variable domain: SAVISQKPSRDICQRGTSLTIQCQVDSQVTMMFWYRQQPGQSLTLIATANQGSEATYESGFVIDKFPISRPNLTFSTLTVSNMSPEDSSIYLCSGLDRGRGAFGSGTRLTVV.

V gene TRBV6-1 combines with J gene TRBJ1-5; D not resolved. The ends were cut back, 1 base at V and 4 bases at J, with 5 bases in the middle. Germline CDR1 reads MNHNS; CDR2 reads SASEGT. The CDR3 length is 13 residues. The CDR3 DNA is TGTGCCAGCAGTGAAGGGCGGAATCAGCCCCAGCATTTT. It is translated as CASSEGRNQPQHF.

V usage is TRBV19 and J usage is TRBJ2-5, with 7 bases matching TRBD1. The CDR3 consists of 13 residues. Germline V CDR1 and CDR2: LNHDA, SQIVND (reference sequence). V shed 5 bases and J 4 bases; nucleotides not matched to a gene: 4. The CDR3 spells CASSPNRGETQYF. The CDR3 DNA follows: TGTGCCAGTAGTCCAAACAGGGGAGAGACCCAGTACTTC.

This clone was detected a few times. The rearrangement joins TRBV19 to TRBJ1-5; D might be TRBD1 (6 bases). Germline loops: CDR1 LNHDA, CDR2 SQIVND (reference sequence). Trimming shortened V by 7 bases and J by 0 bases, and 16 bases separated the two germline ends. The length of the CDR3 is 16 residues. The CDR3 protein is CASTKGQSNSNQPQHF. CDR3 nucleotides: TGTGCCAGTACAAAGGGACAAAGTAATAGCAATCAGCCCCAGCATTTT.